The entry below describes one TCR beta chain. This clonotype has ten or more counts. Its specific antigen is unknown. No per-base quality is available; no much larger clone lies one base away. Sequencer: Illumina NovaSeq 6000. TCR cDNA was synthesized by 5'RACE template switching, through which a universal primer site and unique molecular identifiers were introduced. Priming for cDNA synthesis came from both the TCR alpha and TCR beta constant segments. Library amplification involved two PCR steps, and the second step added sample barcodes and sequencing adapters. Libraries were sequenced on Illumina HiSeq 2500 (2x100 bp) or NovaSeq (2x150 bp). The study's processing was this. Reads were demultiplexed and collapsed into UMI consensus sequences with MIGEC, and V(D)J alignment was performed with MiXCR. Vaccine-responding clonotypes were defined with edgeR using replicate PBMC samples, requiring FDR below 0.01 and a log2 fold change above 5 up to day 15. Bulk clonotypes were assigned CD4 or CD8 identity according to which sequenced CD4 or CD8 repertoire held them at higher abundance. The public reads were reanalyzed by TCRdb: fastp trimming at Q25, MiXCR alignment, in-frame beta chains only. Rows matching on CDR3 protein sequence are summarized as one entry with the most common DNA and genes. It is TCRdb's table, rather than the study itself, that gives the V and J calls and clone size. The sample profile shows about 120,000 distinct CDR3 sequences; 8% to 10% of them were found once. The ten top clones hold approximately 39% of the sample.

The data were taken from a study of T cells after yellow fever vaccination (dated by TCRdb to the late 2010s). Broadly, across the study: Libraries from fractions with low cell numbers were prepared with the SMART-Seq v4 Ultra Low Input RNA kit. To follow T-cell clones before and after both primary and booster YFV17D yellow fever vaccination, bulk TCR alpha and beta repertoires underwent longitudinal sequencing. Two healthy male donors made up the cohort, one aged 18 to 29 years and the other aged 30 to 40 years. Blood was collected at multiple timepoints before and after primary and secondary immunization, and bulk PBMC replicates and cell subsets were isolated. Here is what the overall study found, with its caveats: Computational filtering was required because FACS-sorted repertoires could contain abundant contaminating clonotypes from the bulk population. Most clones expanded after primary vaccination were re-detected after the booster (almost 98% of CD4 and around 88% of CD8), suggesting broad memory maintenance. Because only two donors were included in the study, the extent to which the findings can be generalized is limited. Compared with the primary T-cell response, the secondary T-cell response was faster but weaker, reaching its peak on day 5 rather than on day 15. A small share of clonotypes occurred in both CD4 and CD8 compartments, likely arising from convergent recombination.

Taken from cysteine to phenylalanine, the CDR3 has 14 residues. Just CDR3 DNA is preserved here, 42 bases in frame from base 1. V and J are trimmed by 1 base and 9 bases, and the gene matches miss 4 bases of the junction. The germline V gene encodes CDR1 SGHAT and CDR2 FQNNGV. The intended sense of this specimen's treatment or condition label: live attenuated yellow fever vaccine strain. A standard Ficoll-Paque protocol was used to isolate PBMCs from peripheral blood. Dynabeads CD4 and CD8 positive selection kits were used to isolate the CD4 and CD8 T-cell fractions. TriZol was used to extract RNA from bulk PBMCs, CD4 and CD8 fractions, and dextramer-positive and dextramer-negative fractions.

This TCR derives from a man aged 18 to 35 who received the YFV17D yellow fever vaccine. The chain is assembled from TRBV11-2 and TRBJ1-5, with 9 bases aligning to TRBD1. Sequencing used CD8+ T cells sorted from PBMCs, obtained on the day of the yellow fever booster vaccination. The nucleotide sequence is TGTGCCAGCAGCTTAGGACAGGGGGGTTGGCCCCAGCATTTT. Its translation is CASSLGQGGWPQHF.